The clone carrying this T cell receptor (beta chain) was counted between two and nine times. Antigen specificity is unknown. These data are taken from a study of T cell repertoires in cytomegalovirus infection. Looking at the study overall: CMV epitopes in the study were HLA-C-restricted (recently identified) and HLA-B-restricted (well studied). Both a matching HLA type and CMV infection were indicated by public TCR beta signatures.

Study observations and caveats: Dominant in the ex vivo response were TCR beta clonotypes restricted by HLA-C and specific for CMV. Accumulated public TCR beta family frequency recognized individuals carrying CMV together with the relevant HLA.

The ends lost 5 bases at V and 9 bases at J; junction bases unmatched: 18. Germline CDR1 LNHDA, CDR2 SQIVND (reference sequence). The CDR3 is 17 residues long. TCRdb ran MiXCR on the reads and lists one entry per CDR3 protein. There are 700,000 to 900,000 distinct CDR3 sequences in the sample; about 28% occur only once, and 13% lies in the top ten. The chain employs TRBV19 and TRBJ2-1, with 8 nucleotides matching TRBD2. The TCR was taken from a human donor in good health (CMV status not recorded). Some clones in this sample may be carry-over from other donors' samples. The sequencing used cultured CD8+ T cells from PBMCs, collected from culture after CMV antigen stimulation. CDR3 sequence reads: CASSARGLIAGRTEQFF. CDR3 nucleotide sequence: TGTGCCAGTAGTGCCCGTGGTTTGATAGCGGGGAGAACTGAGCAGTTCTTC.